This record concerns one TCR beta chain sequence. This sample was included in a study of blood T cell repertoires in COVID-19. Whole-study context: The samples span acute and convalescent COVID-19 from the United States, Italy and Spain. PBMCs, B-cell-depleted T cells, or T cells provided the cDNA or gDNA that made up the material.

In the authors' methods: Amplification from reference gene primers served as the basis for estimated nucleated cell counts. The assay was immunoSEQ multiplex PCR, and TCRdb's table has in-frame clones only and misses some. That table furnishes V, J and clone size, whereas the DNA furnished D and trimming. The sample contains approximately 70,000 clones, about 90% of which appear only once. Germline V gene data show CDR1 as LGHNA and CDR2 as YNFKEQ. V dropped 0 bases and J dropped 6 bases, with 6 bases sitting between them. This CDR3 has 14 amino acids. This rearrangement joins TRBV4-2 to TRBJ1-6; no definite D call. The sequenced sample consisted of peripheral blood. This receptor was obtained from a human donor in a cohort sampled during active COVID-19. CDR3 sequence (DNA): TGTGCCAGCAGCCAAGAGGCAGTTAATTCACCCCTCCACTTT. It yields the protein CASSQEAVNSPLHF.